Shown below are 3 T cell receptor beta chains from a single sample sequenced in a study of response to subunit inactivated influenza vaccine. A single record per CDR3 protein comes from TCRdb applying MiXCR to the RT-PCR reads. The sample includes around 530,000 distinct CDR3 sequences, 12% seen only once; the top ten take about 9.4%. This material consisted of PBMCs from blood, taken on the day of vaccination. Receptor source: a middle-aged man who received an inactivated influenza vaccine.

This clonotype was seen only a few times. This sequence joins TRBV7-2 and TRBJ2-1; 8 bases are shared with TRBD2. Trimming cost V 8 bases and J 0 bases; bases outside gene matches: 12. The CDR3 sequence is 17 residues long. Germline V gives CDR1 SGHTA, CDR2 FQGNSA. The CDR3 DNA is TGTGCCAGCGGAAACCCACAGCGGGGGAGCTCCTACAATGAGCAGTTCTTC. It yields the protein CASGNPQRGSSYNEQFF.

The rearrangement uses TRBV6-2 or TRBV6-3 and TRBJ2-6; D may be TRBD2 (7 bases). Germline CDR1 and CDR2: MNHEY and SVGEGT. This CDR3 comprises 19 residues. The V gene lost 6 bases and the J gene lost 3 bases, with 24 bases spanning the gap. The CDR3, as DNA: TGTGCCAGCAGCCTACTCCCCCCACAGGGAGGGTATGGGGCCAACGTCCTGACTTTC. Protein product: CASSLLPPQGGYGANVLTF.

This clonotype was detected ten times or more. The gene calls are TRBV11-2 and TRBJ1-2, with no clear D. CDR1 is SGHAT, CDR2 FQNNGV, per germline. V was trimmed by 2 bases and J by 3 bases, leaving 4 bases between them. The CDR3 is 12 amino acids. CDR3 bases: TGTGCCAGCAGCTTAAGGGACTATGGCTACACCTTC. Encoded protein: CASSLRDYGYTF.